A selection of T cell receptor beta chains follows, all from one sample in a study of graft-versus-host responses after intestinal transplantation. Profiled with immunoSEQ multiplex PCR; TCRdb holds only in-frame clones, not every one. This repertoire shows around 21,000 clones, roughly 33% found once; its top ten account for roughly 10%. The sequences come from alloreactive CD8+ T cells from a mixed lymphocyte reaction culture, collected before intestinal transplant. The source of these receptors is a human patient who received an intestinal transplant. Each CDR3 is given with its conserved first and last residue. The D gene is left open where the match is weak. Part of the rows lack a size; the others show once, few, many or a class for expanded clones.

j_gene: TRBJ2-3; abundance: -; d_gene: -; v_gene: TRBV2; CDR3nt: TGTGCCAGCAGAGTACTAAGTACGCGTGGTACGCAGTATTTT; CDR3aa: CASRVLSTRGTQYF
j_gene: TRBJ1-6; abundance: -; d_gene: -; v_gene: TRBV6-6; CDR3nt: TGTGCCAGCAGTAAGAACCAAAATTCACCCCTCCACTTT; CDR3aa: CASSKNQNSPLHF
j_gene: TRBJ2-5; abundance: few; d_gene: TRBD1; v_gene: TRBV13; CDR3nt: TGTGCCAGCAGCTTTTCGGACAGGGTGAAGACCCAGTACTTC; CDR3aa: CASSFSDRVKTQYF
j_gene: TRBJ2-5; abundance: few; d_gene: TRBD1; v_gene: TRBV6-1; CDR3nt: TGTGCCAGCAGGGAATTAAGAGACGGGACAGGGAGGGAGACCCAGTACTTC; CDR3aa: CASRELRDGTGRETQYF
j_gene: TRBJ2-3; abundance: -; d_gene: TRBD2; v_gene: TRBV6-5; CDR3nt: TGTGCCAGCAGTGTACTAGCGGGGTTTGCAGATACGCAGTATTTT; CDR3aa: CASSVLAGFADTQYF
j_gene: TRBJ2-7; abundance: few; d_gene: TRBD1; v_gene: TRBV6-5; CDR3nt: TGTGCCAGCAGTTACGGGACAGGGGGCTACGAGCAGTACTTC; CDR3aa: CASSYGTGGYEQYF
j_gene: TRBJ2-1; abundance: few; d_gene: -; v_gene: TRBV4-1; CDR3nt: TGCGCCAGCAGCCAAGGCGACGTCCGCTCCTACAATGAGCAGTTCTTC; CDR3aa: CASSQGDVRSYNEQFF
j_gene: TRBJ1-4; abundance: -; d_gene: TRBD1; v_gene: TRBV5-5; CDR3nt: TGTGCCAGCAGCTTGGGACAGGGAATAAATGAAAAACTGTTTTTT; CDR3aa: CASSLGQGINEKLFF
j_gene: TRBJ1-5; abundance: -; d_gene: -; v_gene: TRBV13; CDR3nt: TGTGCCAGCAAGAAGGGGGGAAGCAATCAGCCCCAGCATTTT; CDR3aa: CASKKGGSNQPQHF
j_gene: TRBJ2-1; abundance: -; d_gene: TRBD2; v_gene: TRBV19; CDR3nt: TGTGCCAGTAGCAGTTTAGCGGGAGATTTAGTCTATGAGCAGTTCTTC; CDR3aa: CASSSLAGDLVYEQFF
j_gene: TRBJ2-7; abundance: -; d_gene: TRBD1; v_gene: TRBV7-6; CDR3nt: TGTGCCAGCAGCCTAGGGACAGGGGCCGTCTACGAGCAGTACTTC; CDR3aa: CASSLGTGAVYEQYF
j_gene: TRBJ2-5; abundance: -; d_gene: TRBD2; v_gene: TRBV4-1; CDR3nt: TGCGCCAGCAGCCAAGCACTAGCGAGCGAGGAGACCCAGTACTTC; CDR3aa: CASSQALASEETQYF
j_gene: TRBJ2-1; abundance: -; d_gene: -; v_gene: TRBV29-1; CDR3nt: TGCAGCGTTGAAGATTTTTCTCGAATGGGTGAGCAGTTCTTC; CDR3aa: CSVEDFSRMGEQFF
j_gene: TRBJ2-3; abundance: once; d_gene: TRBD2; v_gene: TRBV7-9; CDR3nt: TGTGCCAGCAGTCCCTCCCTAGCGGGCCCCGGCACAGATACGCAGTATTTT; CDR3aa: CASSPSLAGPGTDTQYF
j_gene: TRBJ1-5; abundance: -; d_gene: -; v_gene: TRBV12-5; CDR3nt: TGTGCTAGTGGTTTAGGGTTAGGAGGGCAGGGTAATCGTGGACAGCCCCAGCATTTT; CDR3aa: CASGLGLGGQGNRGQPQHF
j_gene: TRBJ2-2; abundance: once; d_gene: -; v_gene: TRBV23-1; CDR3nt: TGCGCCAGCAGTCACGTGGGTGGGGCCGGGGAGCTGTTTTTT; CDR3aa: CASSHVGGAGELFF
j_gene: TRBJ2-1; abundance: -; d_gene: TRBD2; v_gene: TRBV4-1; CDR3nt: TGCGCCAGCAGCCGCCTAGCGACTAGCGGGAGTTTAAATGAGCAGTTCTTC; CDR3aa: CASSRLATSGSLNEQFF
j_gene: TRBJ2-7; abundance: -; d_gene: TRBD2; v_gene: TRBV4-2; CDR3nt: TGTGCCAGCAGCTGGGGACTAGCGGGGTACGAGCAGTACTTC; CDR3aa: CASSWGLAGYEQYF
j_gene: TRBJ2-1; abundance: -; d_gene: -; v_gene: TRBV6-5; CDR3nt: TGTGCCAGCAGTCCGGACGGGAGCTCCTACAATGAGCAGTTCTTC; CDR3aa: CASSPDGSSYNEQFF
j_gene: TRBJ1-5; abundance: few; d_gene: -; v_gene: TRBV29-1; CDR3nt: TGCAGCGTTGAAGGGGGGCAGGATCAGCCCCAGCATTTT; CDR3aa: CSVEGGQDQPQHF
j_gene: TRBJ2-5; abundance: few; d_gene: TRBD2; v_gene: TRBV29-1; CDR3nt: TGCAGCGTCGTATTTGAGGTGGCGGGAGAGGCCTGGGAGACCCAGTACTTC; CDR3aa: CSVVFEVAGEAWETQYF
j_gene: TRBJ1-1; abundance: -; d_gene: -; v_gene: TRBV12-5; CDR3nt: TGTGCTAGTGGTTTGGTAGGGGGGAGATACACTGAAGCTTTCTTT; CDR3aa: CASGLVGGRYTEAFF
j_gene: TRBJ2-1; abundance: -; d_gene: -; v_gene: TRBV6-5; CDR3nt: TGTGCCAGCAGTTACTCATTGGGGCCCTACTTGGATGAGCAGTTCTTC; CDR3aa: CASSYSLGPYLDEQFF
j_gene: TRBJ2-7; abundance: few; d_gene: -; v_gene: TRBV4-1; CDR3nt: TGCGCCAGCAGCCAAGTAGCGACAGGCTCCTACGAGCAGTACTTC; CDR3aa: CASSQVATGSYEQYF
j_gene: TRBJ1-2; abundance: -; d_gene: -; v_gene: TRBV27; CDR3nt: TGTGCCAGCAGTTTATGGTCAGGGGATCCCTATGGCTACACCTTC; CDR3aa: CASSLWSGDPYGYTF
j_gene: TRBJ1-4; abundance: -; d_gene: -; v_gene: TRBV13; CDR3nt: TGTGCCAGCAGCTTCGGGGAGGTCGGGGAAAAACTGTTTTTT; CDR3aa: CASSFGEVGEKLFF
j_gene: TRBJ1-6; abundance: -; d_gene: -; v_gene: TRBV14; CDR3nt: TGTGCCAGCAGCCAAGGTAGCAAACAAACGAAAAGCTCCTATAATTCACCCCTCCACTTT; CDR3aa: CASSQGSKQTKSSYNSPLHF
j_gene: TRBJ1-2; abundance: few; d_gene: TRBD1; v_gene: TRBV9; CDR3nt: TGTGCCAGCAGCGAAACAGGGGCGGGAGGCTACACCTTC; CDR3aa: CASSETGAGGYTF
j_gene: TRBJ1-5; abundance: once; d_gene: TRBD1; v_gene: TRBV9; CDR3nt: TGTGCCAGCAGCGGAGGGACAGGAGACAATCAGCCCCAGCATTTT; CDR3aa: CASSGGTGDNQPQHF
j_gene: TRBJ2-5; abundance: -; d_gene: -; v_gene: TRBV9; CDR3nt: TGTGCCAGCAGTGTACAAGATTGGACCGGGGAGACCCAGTACTTC; CDR3aa: CASSVQDWTGETQYF
j_gene: TRBJ2-7; abundance: -; d_gene: -; v_gene: TRBV28; CDR3nt: TGTGCCAGCAGGACCTATGACAGTTTGTCCTACGAGCAGTACTTC; CDR3aa: CASRTYDSLSYEQYF
j_gene: TRBJ2-7; abundance: -; d_gene: -; v_gene: TRBV13; CDR3nt: TGTGCCAGCAGCCCCAGGGGGGGATCGTACGAGCAGTACTTC; CDR3aa: CASSPRGGSYEQYF